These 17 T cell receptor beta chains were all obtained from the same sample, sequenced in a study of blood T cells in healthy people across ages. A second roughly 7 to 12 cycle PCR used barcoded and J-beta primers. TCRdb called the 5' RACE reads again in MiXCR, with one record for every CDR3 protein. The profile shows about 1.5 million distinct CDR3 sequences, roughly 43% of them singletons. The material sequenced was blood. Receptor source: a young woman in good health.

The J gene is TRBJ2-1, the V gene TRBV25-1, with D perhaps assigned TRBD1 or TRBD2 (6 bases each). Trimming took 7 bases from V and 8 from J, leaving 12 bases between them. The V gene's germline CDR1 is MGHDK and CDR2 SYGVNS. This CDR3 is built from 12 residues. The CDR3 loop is CASNGGWHEQFF. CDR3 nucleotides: TGTGCCAGCAACGGGGGCTGGCATGAGCAGTTCTTC. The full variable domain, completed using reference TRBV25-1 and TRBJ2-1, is EADIYQTPRYLVIGTGKKITLECSQTMGHDKMYWYQQDPGMELHLIHYSYGVNSTEKGDLSSESTVSRIRTEHFPLTLESARPSHTSQYLCASNGGWHEQFFGPGTRLTVL.

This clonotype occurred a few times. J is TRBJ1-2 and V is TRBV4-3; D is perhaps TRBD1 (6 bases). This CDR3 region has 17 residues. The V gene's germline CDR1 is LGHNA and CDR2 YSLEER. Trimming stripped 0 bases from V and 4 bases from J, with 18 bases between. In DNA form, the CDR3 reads TGCGCCAGCAGCCAAGAGATTCTGAGGACAGTTACCTATGGCTACACCTTC. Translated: CASSQEILRTVTYGYTF.

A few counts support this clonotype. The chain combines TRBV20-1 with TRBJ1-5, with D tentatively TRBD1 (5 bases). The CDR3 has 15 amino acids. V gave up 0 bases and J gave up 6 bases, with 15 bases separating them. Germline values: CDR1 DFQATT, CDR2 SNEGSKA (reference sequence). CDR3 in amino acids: CSAREGLGLGQPQHF. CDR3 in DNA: TGCAGTGCTAGAGAGGGGTTGGGGCTCGGTCAGCCCCAGCATTTT.

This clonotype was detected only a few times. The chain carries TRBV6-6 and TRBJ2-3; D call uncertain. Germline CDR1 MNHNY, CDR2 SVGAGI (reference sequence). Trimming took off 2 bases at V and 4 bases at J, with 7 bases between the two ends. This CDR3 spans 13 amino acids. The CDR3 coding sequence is TGTGCCAGCAGTTACCTTAGCCCAGATACGCAGTATTTT. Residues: CASSYLSPDTQYF.

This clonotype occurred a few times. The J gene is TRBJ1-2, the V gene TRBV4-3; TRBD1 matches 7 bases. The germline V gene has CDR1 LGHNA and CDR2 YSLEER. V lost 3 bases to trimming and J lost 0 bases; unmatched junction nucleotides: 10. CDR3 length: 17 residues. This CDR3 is CASSHLRTGLANYGYTF. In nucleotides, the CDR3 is TGCGCCAGCAGCCATCTGCGGACAGGCCTAGCTAACTATGGCTACACCTTC.

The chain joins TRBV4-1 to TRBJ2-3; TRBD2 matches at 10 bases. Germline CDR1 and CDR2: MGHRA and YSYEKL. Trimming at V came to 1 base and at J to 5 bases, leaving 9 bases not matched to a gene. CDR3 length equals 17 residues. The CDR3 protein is CASSQGASGGAIDTQYF. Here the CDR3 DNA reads TGCGCCAGCAGCCAAGGCGCCAGCGGGGGGGCAATAGATACGCAGTATTTT.

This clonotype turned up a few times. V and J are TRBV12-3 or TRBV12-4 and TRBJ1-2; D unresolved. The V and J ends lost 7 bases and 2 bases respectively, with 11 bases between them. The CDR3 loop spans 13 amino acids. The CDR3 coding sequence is TGTGCCAGCAAAGAAGGGCGGAACTATGGCTACACCTTC. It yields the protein CASKEGRNYGYTF.

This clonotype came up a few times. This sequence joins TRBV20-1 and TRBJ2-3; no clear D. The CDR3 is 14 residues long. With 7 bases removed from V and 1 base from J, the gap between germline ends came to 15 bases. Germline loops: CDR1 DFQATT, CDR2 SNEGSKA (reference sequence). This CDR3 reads CSVNGAFGTDTQYF. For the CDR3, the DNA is TGCAGTGTCAATGGAGCGTTCGGCACAGATACGCAGTATTTT.

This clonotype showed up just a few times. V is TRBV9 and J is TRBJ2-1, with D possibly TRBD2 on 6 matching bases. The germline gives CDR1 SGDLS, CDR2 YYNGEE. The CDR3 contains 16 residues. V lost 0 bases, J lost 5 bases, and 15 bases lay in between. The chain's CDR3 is CASSVGGGGQDNEQFF. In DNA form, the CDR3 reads TGTGCCAGCAGCGTAGGTGGGGGAGGACAAGACAATGAGCAGTTCTTC.

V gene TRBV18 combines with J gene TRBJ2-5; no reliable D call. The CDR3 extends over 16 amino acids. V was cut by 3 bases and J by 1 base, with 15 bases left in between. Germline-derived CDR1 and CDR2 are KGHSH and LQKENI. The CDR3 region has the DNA TGTGCCAGCTCACCTCGGGCCAGCCCTATCCAAGAGACCCAGTACTTC. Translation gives CASSPRASPIQETQYF.

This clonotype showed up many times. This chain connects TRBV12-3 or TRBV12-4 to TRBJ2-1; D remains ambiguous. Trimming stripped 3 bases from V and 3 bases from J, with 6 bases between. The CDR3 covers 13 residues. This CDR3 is CASSFLSYNEQFF. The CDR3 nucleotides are TGTGCCAGCAGTTTTCTTAGCTACAATGAGCAGTTCTTC.

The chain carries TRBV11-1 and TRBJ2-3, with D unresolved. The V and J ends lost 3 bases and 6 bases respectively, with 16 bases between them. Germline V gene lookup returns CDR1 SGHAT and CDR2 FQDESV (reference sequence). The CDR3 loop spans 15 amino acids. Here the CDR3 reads CASSFSYSAGDTQYF. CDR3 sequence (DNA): TGTGCCAGCAGCTTCAGTTACTCTGCCGGGGATACGCAGTATTTT.

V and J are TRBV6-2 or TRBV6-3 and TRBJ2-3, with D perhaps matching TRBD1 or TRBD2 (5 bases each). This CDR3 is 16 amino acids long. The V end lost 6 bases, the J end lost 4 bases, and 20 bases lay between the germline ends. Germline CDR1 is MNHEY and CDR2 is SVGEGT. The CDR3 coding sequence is TGTGCCAGCAGCCGGGACGGCACCCCCAGCCCAGATACGCAGTATTTT. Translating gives CASSRDGTPSPDTQYF.

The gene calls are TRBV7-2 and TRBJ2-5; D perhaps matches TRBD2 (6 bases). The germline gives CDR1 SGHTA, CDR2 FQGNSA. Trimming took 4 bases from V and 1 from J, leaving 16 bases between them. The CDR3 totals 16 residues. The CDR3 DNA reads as TGTGCCAGCAGCTCTAGAATCGGGACTTTCCAAGAGACCCAGTACTTC. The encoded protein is CASSSRIGTFQETQYF.

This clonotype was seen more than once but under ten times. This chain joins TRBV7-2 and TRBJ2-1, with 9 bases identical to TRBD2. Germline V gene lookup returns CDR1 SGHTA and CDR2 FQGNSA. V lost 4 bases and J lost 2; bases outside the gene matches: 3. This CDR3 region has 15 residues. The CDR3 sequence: CASSSSGATYNEQFF. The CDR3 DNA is TGTGCCAGCAGCTCTAGCGGGGCCACCTACAATGAGCAGTTCTTC.

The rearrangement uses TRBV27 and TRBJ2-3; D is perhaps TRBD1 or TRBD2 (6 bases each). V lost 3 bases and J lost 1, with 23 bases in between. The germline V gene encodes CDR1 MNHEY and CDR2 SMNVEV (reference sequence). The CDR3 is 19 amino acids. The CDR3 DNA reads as TGTGCCAGCAGTTTTGATCGGCGGAGGGGGACGGAGGGCACAGATACGCAGTATTTT. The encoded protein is CASSFDRRRGTEGTDTQYF.

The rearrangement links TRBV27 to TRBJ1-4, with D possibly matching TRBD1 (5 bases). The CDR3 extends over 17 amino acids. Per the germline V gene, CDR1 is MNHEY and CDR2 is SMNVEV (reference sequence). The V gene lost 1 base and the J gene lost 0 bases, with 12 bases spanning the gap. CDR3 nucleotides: TGTGCCAGCAGTTTATTCCATTTGGGGGCAACTAATGAAAAACTGTTTTTT. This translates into CASSLFHLGATNEKLFF.